This TCR beta chain derives from a study of PD-L1 blockade in urothelial cancer. This clone was observed a few times. TCRdb's copy holds only in-frame clones and misses some; the assay was immunoSEQ multiplex PCR. This table has 30,000 to 35,000 clones, 75% to 85% appearing once. The TCR was taken from a man aged 55 to 70 with urothelial cancer. Sequencing used PBMCs, obtained around atezolizumab (anti-PD-L1) treatment.

CDR3 region: CASSLVLGQPSPGANVLTF. CDR3 bases: TGTGCCAGCAGCTTGGTCCTCGGACAGCCGTCGCCTGGGGCCAACGTCCTGACTTTC. V is TRBV11-2 and J is TRBJ2-6, with D possibly being TRBD1 (6 bases). Germline CDR1 reads SGHAT; CDR2 reads FQNNGV. The CDR3 has 19 residues. Trimming took 3 bases from V and 2 from J, leaving 20 bases between them.